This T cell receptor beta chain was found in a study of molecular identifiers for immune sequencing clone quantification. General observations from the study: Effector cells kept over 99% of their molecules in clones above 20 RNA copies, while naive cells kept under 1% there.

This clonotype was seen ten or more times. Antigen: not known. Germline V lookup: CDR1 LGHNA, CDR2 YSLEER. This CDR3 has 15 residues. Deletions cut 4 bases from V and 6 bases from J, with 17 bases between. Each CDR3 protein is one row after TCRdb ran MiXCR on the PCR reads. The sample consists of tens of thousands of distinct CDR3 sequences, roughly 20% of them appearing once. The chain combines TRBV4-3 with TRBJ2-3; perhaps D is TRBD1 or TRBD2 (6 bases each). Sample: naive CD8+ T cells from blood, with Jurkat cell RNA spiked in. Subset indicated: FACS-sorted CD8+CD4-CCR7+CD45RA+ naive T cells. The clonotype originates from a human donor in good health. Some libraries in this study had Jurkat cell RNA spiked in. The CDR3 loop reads CASSPRWGAVDTQYF. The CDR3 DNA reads TGCGCCAGCAGCCCCCGGTGGGGGGCCGTTGATACGCAGTATTTT.